Shown below are 25 T cell receptor beta chains from a single sample sequenced in a study of shared clonotypes between healthy human individuals. The assay was immunoSEQ multiplex PCR, and TCRdb's table has in-frame clones only and misses some. The data hold some 2.1 million clones, with just over 90% observed a single time. The naive CD8 fraction comprised CD45RO-negative cells positively selected for CCR7 and excluded terminally differentiated effector memory CD45RA+ cells. The sample taken for sequencing was naive CD8+ T cells from PBMCs. These receptors were taken from a man aged 18 to 30 in good health. Some clones in this sample may be carry-over from other donors' samples.

Of note for this clone: At the DNA level, this CDR3 is encoded by other sequences in the same sample as well. V and J are TRBV5-1 and TRBJ2-7; D gene ambiguous. Germline V lookup: CDR1 SGHRS, CDR2 YFSETQ. The CDR3 length is 13 residues. Trimming took off 0 bases at V and 3 bases at J, with 7 bases between the two ends. The CDR3 DNA sequence: TGCGCCAGCAGCTTGGGACAATTCTACGAGCAGTACTTC. This sequence encodes CASSLGQFYEQYF.

The chain has TRBV15 and TRBJ2-5; D is perhaps TRBD1 or TRBD2 (7 bases each). Between the trimmed V and J ends, which lost 6 bases and 3 bases, there was a span of 11 bases. This CDR3 contains 13 residues. Germline V gives CDR1 LNHNV, CDR2 YYDKDF (reference sequence). For the CDR3, the DNA is TGTGCCACCAGAGCAGGGGGGGAAGAGACCCAGTACTTC. This sequence encodes CATRAGGEETQYF.

A word on this clone: Other DNA sequences of this sample code for an identical CDR3. This chain uses TRBV27 with TRBJ2-7; D assignment may be TRBD1 or TRBD2 (6 bases each). Trimming pared 2 bases from V and 2 bases from J, leaving 10 bases between. The CDR3 is 14 residues long. CDR1 and CDR2 (germline): MNHEY, SMNVEV (reference sequence). The CDR3 reads CASSLRGAPYEQYF. The CDR3 DNA sequence: TGTGCCAGCAGTTTAAGGGGGGCTCCCTACGAGCAGTACTTC.

V is TRBV29-1 and J is TRBJ2-7; D not certain. The length of the CDR3 is 12 residues. Trimming took 6 bases from V and 4 from J, leaving 13 bases between them. CDR1 is SQVTM and CDR2 is ANQGSEA in the germline V gene. In nucleotides, the CDR3 is TGCAGCGTCCGAACAGCCCAGTACGAGCAGTACTTC. Amino acids: CSVRTAQYEQYF.

The chain couples TRBV6-5 to TRBJ2-7; no clear D gene. The CDR3 has 12 amino acids. Germline V CDR1 and CDR2: MNHEY, SVGAGI. Trimming took off 0 bases at V and 7 bases at J, with 7 bases between the two ends. The CDR3 protein is CASSYSSGEQYF. The CDR3 region has the DNA TGTGCCAGCAGTTACTCCTCCGGGGAGCAGTACTTC.

As for this clone: Other DNA sequences from this sample encode an identical CDR3 as well. V is TRBV7-8 and J is TRBJ2-3, with 13 bases identical to TRBD2. The V gene's germline CDR1 is SGHVS and CDR2 FQNEAQ. CDR3 length: 16 amino acids. Trimming took 4 bases from V and 3 from J; bases not matched to a gene: 4. The CDR3 is CASSYGLAGVTDTQYF. In DNA form, the CDR3 reads TGTGCCAGCAGCTACGGACTAGCGGGAGTTACAGATACGCAGTATTTT.

The gene calls are TRBV7-9 and TRBJ2-1; TRBD2 might be the D (6 bases). Germline V gives CDR1 SEHNR, CDR2 FQNEAQ (reference sequence). Deletions cut 5 bases from V and 9 bases from J, with 17 bases between. The CDR3 spans 14 residues. In nucleotides, the CDR3 is TGTGCCAGCAGCCCCCAGGTTAGCGGACCTGAGCAGTTCTTC. This sequence encodes CASSPQVSGPEQFF.

The rearrangement joins TRBV5-6 to TRBJ2-7; D ambiguous. The CDR3 consists of 14 residues. Germline CDR1 and CDR2: SGHDT and YYEEEE. With 2 bases removed from V and 2 bases from J, the gap between germline ends came to 11 bases. This chain's CDR3 is CASSFSGAAYEQYF. The CDR3 DNA reads TGTGCCAGCAGCTTCTCAGGCGCCGCCTACGAGCAGTACTTC. Full variable domain (outside the CDR3, taken from reference TRBV5-6 and TRBJ2-7): DAGVTQSPTHLIKTRGQQVTLRCSPKSGHDTVSWYQQALGQGPQFIFQYYEEEERQRGNFPDRFSGHQFPNYSSELNVNALLLGDSALYLCASSFSGAAYEQYFGPGTRLTVT.

The V and J genes are TRBV4-1 and TRBJ2-1; 9 nucleotides agree with TRBD1. V shed 4 bases, J shed 0 bases, and the junction held 4 bases outside the gene matches. This CDR3 comprises 16 residues. Germline V CDR1 and CDR2: MGHRA, YSYEKL. For the CDR3, the DNA is TGCGCCAGCAGCCTGACAGGGGGAGGCTCCTACAATGAGCAGTTCTTC. This encodes CASSLTGGGSYNEQFF.

As for this clone: Other DNA sequences in the sample encode the same CDR3. The chain employs TRBV10-2 and TRBJ2-7; D not resolved. In germline, CDR1 is WSHSY, CDR2 SAAADI. Trimming took 4 bases from V and 6 from J, leaving 7 bases between them. This CDR3 has 11 amino acids. CDR3 loop: CASSVGGEQYF. The CDR3 DNA is TGCGCCAGCAGTGTGGGCGGCGAGCAGTACTTC.

The rearrangement uses TRBV28 and TRBJ2-5; D tentatively reads TRBD1 or TRBD2 (5 bases each). Between the trimmed V and J ends, which lost 2 bases and 2 bases, there was a span of 12 bases. The V gene's germline CDR1 is MDHEN and CDR2 SYDVKM. CDR3 size: 15 residues. The CDR3 region has the DNA TGTGCCAGCAGTTTAGTCTGGGGGAAGCAAGAGACCCAGTACTTC. This gives the protein CASSLVWGKQETQYF.

V gene TRBV4-3 combines with J gene TRBJ2-1, with TRBD1 identical over 8 bases. The CDR3 is 17 amino acids. The J segment lost 4 bases and the V segment lost 0 bases, leaving 8 bases of the junction unmatched. Germline values: CDR1 LGHNA, CDR2 YSLEER. The CDR3 protein is CASSQDLRDRRYNEQFF. The DNA for the CDR3 is TGCGCCAGCAGCCAAGACCTTAGGGACAGGAGATACAATGAGCAGTTCTTC.

The table lists this clone with a count of one. The genes are TRBV6-1 and TRBJ2-7; possible D gene TRBD2, 5 bases. Per germline, CDR1 MNHNS and CDR2 SASEGT. The CDR3 covers 10 residues. Trimming removed 10 bases from V and 3 bases from J, with 7 bases in between. CDR3 sequence: CAIRDYEQYF. CDR3 DNA: TGTGCCATCCGGGACTACGAGCAGTACTTC.

This chain connects TRBV18 to TRBJ2-1, with D uncertain. The germline gives CDR1 KGHSH, CDR2 LQKENI. The CDR3 totals 12 residues. The V end was cut by 1 base, the J end by 10 bases, with 8 bases between. CDR3 nucleotides: TGTGCCAGCTCACCACAGGGTTCGGAGCAGTTCTTC. The encoded protein is CASSPQGSEQFF.

The V call is TRBV14, the J call TRBJ2-5, with D hard to call. V was pared by 1 base and J by 5 bases, with 11 bases between. CDR1 is SGHDN and CDR2 is FVKESK in the germline V gene. CDR3 length: 14 amino acids. The CDR3, as DNA: TGTGCCAGCAGCCAAGGGGTATCGTGGGAGACCCAGTACTTC. This sequence encodes CASSQGVSWETQYF.

V is TRBV19 and J is TRBJ1-1, with D possibly being TRBD1 (5 bases). The V gene's germline CDR1 is LNHDA and CDR2 SQIVND (reference sequence). This CDR3 is built from 16 residues. The V gene lost 1 base and the J gene lost 8 bases, with 20 bases spanning the gap. This chain's CDR3 is CASSIVGGIVSSEAFF. The CDR3 DNA follows: TGTGCCAGTAGTATAGTTGGGGGGATCGTATCTTCAGAAGCTTTCTTT.

The chain is built from TRBV28 and TRBJ1-5; tentative D call: TRBD1 (5 bases). The CDR3 extends over 16 amino acids. The V end lost 3 bases, the J end lost 0 bases, and 12 bases lay between the germline ends. Germline CDR1 is MDHEN and CDR2 is SYDVKM. The CDR3 spells CASSFMDTNSNQPQHF. For the CDR3, the DNA is TGTGCCAGCAGTTTTATGGACACCAATAGCAATCAGCCCCAGCATTTT.

This chain uses TRBV5-6 with TRBJ2-3; TRBD2 agrees at 13 bases. J lost 0 bases, V lost 3 bases, and 1 base had no gene match. Germline V CDR1 and CDR2: SGHDT, YYEEEE. The CDR3 runs 16 residues. CDR3 protein: CASSWTSGGSTDTQYF. The CDR3 DNA reads as TGTGCCAGCAGCTGGACTAGCGGGGGTAGCACAGATACGCAGTATTTT. Filled out from reference TRBV5-6 and TRBJ2-3, the complete variable domain reads DAGVTQSPTHLIKTRGQQVTLRCSPKSGHDTVSWYQQALGQGPQFIFQYYEEEERQRGNFPDRFSGHQFPNYSSELNVNALLLGDSALYLCASSWTSGGSTDTQYFGPGTRLTVL.

The CDR3 DNA sequence: TGTGCCAGCAGTTGGTCTAACTCAGTGTCCTACAATGAGCAGTTCTTC. Protein product: CASSWSNSVSYNEQFF. V and J are TRBV27 and TRBJ2-1; D remains ambiguous. The V gene's germline CDR1 is MNHEY and CDR2 SMNVEV (reference sequence). This CDR3 has 16 residues. V gave up 4 bases and J gave up 1 base, with 14 bases separating them.

V gene TRBV15 combines with J gene TRBJ1-5; a possible D gene is TRBD1 (6 bases). Germline CDR1 and CDR2: LNHNV and YYDKDF (reference sequence). The germline V and J ends were trimmed by 1 base and 4 bases, with 11 bases remaining between them. This CDR3 has 15 amino acids. The CDR3 spells CATSRVRGGNQPQHF. The CDR3 region has the DNA TGTGCCACCAGCAGAGTCAGAGGGGGTAATCAGCCCCAGCATTTT. Based on the CDR3 plus reference TRBV15 and TRBJ1-5, the full variable domain is DAMVIQNPRYQVTQFGKPVTLSCSQTLNHNVMYWYQQKSSQAPKLLFHYYDKDFNNEADTPDNFQSRRPNTSFCFLDIRSPGLGDTAMYLCATSRVRGGNQPQHFGDGTRLSIL.

The genes are TRBV5-1 and TRBJ2-1; D may match TRBD1 or TRBD2 (5 bases each). V lost 4 bases to trimming and J lost 6 bases, with 8 bases between them. In germline, CDR1 is SGHRS, CDR2 YFSETQ. The CDR3 is 12 amino acids. DNA for the CDR3: TGCGCCAGCAGCGGGGGTTTCAATGAGCAGTTCTTC. Protein sequence: CASSGGFNEQFF. Looking up the rest from reference TRBV5-1 and TRBJ2-1 gives the full variable domain: KAGVTQTPRYLIKTRGQQVTLSCSPISGHRSVSWYQQTPGQGLQFLFEYFSETQRNKGNFPGRFSGRQFSNSRSEMNVSTLELGDSALYLCASSGGFNEQFFGPGTRLTVL.

The rearrangement joins TRBV27 to TRBJ1-1; D not certain. The germline V and J ends were trimmed by 3 bases and 7 bases, with 18 bases remaining between them. Germline lookup yields CDR1 MNHEY and CDR2 SMNVEV (reference sequence). The CDR3 covers 15 residues. CDR3 loop: CASSFRAPTLNEAFF. DNA for the CDR3: TGTGCCAGCAGTTTCCGGGCCCCTACCCTAAATGAAGCTTTCTTT.

V gene TRBV27 combines with J gene TRBJ2-7; 7 bases line up with TRBD2. This CDR3 contains 12 residues. V shed 7 bases, J shed 6 bases, and the junction held 6 bases outside the gene matches. CDR1 is MNHEY, CDR2 SMNVEV, per germline (reference sequence). DNA for the CDR3: TGTGCCAGCACAGGACTAGGAGGCGAGCAGTACTTC. This gives the protein CASTGLGGEQYF.

V is TRBV7-9 and J is TRBJ2-1, with 8 nucleotides matching TRBD1. The V segment lost 3 bases and the J segment 9 bases; nucleotides outside the gene matches: 10. CDR3 length: 15 amino acids. CDR1 and CDR2 (germline): SEHNR, FQNEAQ (reference sequence). The CDR3 DNA sequence: TGTGCCAGCAGCTTTACAGGGGGATCGGTTGGTGAGCAGTTCTTC. Translated, it gives CASSFTGGSVGEQFF.

This clone was observed once. V usage is TRBV5-6 and J usage is TRBJ2-1, with 10 nucleotides matching TRBD2. CDR1 and CDR2 from the germline V gene are SGHDT and YYEEEE. J was trimmed by 7 bases and V by 4 bases; bases with no gene match: 14. CDR3 length equals 17 residues. This chain's CDR3 is CASSQRVTSGTINEQFF. Written as DNA, the CDR3 is TGTGCCAGCAGCCAGAGGGTCACTAGCGGGACTATTAATGAGCAGTTCTTC.